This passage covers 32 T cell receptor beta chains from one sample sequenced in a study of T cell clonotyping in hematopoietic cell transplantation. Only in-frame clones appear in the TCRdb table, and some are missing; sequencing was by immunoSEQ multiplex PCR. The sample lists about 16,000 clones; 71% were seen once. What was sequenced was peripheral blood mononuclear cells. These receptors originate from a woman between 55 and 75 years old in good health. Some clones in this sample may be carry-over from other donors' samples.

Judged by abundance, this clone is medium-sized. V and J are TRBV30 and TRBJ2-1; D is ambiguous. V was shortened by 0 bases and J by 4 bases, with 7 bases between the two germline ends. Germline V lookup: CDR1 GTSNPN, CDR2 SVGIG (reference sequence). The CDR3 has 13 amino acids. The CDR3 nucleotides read TGTGCCTGGAGTGTCGGCAGGTACAATGAGCAGTTCTTC. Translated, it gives CAWSVGRYNEQFF.

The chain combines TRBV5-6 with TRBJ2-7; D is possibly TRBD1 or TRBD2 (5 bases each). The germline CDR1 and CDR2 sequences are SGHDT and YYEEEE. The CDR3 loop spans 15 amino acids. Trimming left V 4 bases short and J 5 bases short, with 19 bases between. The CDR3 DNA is TGTGCCAGCAGCCGGGACCGAGGGATTAGAAACGAGCAGTACTTC. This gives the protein CASSRDRGIRNEQYF.

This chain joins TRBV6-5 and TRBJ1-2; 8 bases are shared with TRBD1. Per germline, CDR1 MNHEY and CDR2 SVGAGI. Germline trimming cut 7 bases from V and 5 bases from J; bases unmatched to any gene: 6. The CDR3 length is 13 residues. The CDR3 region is CASIRGRGYGYTF. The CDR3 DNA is TGTGCCAGCATCAGGGGGCGCGGGTATGGCTACACCTTC.

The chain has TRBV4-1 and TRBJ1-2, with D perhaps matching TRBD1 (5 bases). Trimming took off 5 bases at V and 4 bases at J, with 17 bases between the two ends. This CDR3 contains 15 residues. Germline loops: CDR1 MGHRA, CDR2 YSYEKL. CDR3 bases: TGCGCCAGCAGCGCGTTAAGCGGGGGTATCTATGGCTACACCTTC. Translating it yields CASSALSGGIYGYTF.

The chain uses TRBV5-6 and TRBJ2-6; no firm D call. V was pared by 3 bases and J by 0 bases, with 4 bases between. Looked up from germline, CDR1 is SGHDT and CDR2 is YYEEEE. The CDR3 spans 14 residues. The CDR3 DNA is TGTGCCAGCAGCTCCGGCTCTGGGGCCAACGTCCTGACTTTC. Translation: CASSSGSGANVLTF.

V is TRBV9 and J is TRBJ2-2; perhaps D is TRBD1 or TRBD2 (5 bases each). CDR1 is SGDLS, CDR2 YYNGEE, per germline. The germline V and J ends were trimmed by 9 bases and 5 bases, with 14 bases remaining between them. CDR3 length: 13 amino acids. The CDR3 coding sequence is TGTGCCACTGCGCCGGGACCAACCGGGGAGCTGTTTTTT. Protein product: CATAPGPTGELFF.

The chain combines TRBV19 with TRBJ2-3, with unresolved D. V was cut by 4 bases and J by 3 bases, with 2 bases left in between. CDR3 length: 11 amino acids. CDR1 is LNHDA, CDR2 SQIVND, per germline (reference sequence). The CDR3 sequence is CASSKTDTQYF. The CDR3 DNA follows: TGTGCCAGTAGTAAGACAGATACGCAGTATTTT. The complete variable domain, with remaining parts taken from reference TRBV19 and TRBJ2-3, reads DGGITQSPKYLFRKEGQNVTLSCEQNLNHDAMYWYRQDPGQGLRLIYYSQIVNDFQKGDIAEGYSVSREKKESFPLTVTSAQKNPTAFYLCASSKTDTQYFGPGTRLTVL.

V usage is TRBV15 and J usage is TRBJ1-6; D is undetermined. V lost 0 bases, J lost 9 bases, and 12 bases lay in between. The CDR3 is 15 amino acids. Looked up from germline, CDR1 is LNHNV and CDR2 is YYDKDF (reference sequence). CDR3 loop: CATSRDTAWASPLHF. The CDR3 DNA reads TGTGCCACCAGCAGAGATACGGCTTGGGCTTCACCCCTCCACTTT. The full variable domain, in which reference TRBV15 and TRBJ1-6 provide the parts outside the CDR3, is DAMVIQNPRYQVTQFGKPVTLSCSQTLNHNVMYWYQQKSSQAPKLLFHYYDKDFNNEADTPDNFQSRRPNTSFCFLDIRSPGLGDTAMYLCATSRDTAWASPLHFGNGTRLTVT.

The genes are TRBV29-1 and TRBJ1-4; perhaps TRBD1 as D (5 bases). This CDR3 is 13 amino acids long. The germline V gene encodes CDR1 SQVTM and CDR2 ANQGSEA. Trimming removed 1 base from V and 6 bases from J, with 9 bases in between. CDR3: CSVEGEQDEKLFF. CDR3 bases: TGCAGCGTTGAAGGGGAACAGGATGAAAAACTGTTTTTT. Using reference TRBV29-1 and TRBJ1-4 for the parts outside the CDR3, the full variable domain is SAVISQKPSRDICQRGTSLTIQCQVDSQVTMMFWYRQQPGQSLTLIATANQGSEATYESGFVIDKFPISRPNLTFSTLTVSNMSPEDSSIYLCSVEGEQDEKLFFGSGTQLSVL.

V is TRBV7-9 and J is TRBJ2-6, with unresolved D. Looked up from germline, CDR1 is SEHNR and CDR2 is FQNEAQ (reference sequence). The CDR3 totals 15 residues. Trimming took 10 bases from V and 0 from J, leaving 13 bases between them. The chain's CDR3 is CANTGRRSGANVLTF. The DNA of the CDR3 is TGTGCCAACACGGGCCGCCGCTCTGGGGCCAACGTCCTGACTTTC.

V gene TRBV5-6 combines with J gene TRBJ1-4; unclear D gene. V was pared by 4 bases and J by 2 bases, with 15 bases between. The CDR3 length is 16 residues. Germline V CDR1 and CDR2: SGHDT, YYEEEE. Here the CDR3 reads CASSVRLGGTNEKLFF. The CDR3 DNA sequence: TGTGCCAGCAGCGTCCGCCTCGGAGGCACTAATGAAAAACTGTTTTTT.

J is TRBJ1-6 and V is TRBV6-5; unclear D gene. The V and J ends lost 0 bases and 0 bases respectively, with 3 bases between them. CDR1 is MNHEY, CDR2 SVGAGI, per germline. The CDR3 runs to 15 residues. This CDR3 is CASSYSASYNSPLHF. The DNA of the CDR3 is TGTGCCAGCAGTTACTCTGCCTCCTATAATTCACCCCTCCACTTT.

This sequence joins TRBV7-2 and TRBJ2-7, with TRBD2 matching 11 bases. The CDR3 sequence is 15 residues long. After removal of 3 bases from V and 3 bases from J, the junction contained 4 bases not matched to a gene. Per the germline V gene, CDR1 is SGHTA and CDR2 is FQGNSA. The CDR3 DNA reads TGTGCCAGCAGCTTGTCTAGCGGGGGGTACTACGAGCAGTACTTC. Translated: CASSLSSGGYYEQYF. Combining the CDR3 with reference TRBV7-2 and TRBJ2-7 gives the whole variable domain GAGVSQSPSNKVTEKGKDVELRCDPISGHTALYWYRQSLGQGLEFLIYFQGNSAPDKSGLPSDRFSAERTGGSVSTLTIQRTQQEDSAVYLCASSLSSGGYYEQYFGPGTRLTVT.

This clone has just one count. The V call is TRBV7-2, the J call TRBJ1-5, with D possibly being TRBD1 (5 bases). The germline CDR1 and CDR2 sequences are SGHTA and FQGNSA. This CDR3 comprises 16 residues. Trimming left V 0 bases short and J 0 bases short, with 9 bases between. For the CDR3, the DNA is TGTGCCAGCAGCTTAGCCGGCACAGGTAGCAATCAGCCCCAGCATTTT. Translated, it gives CASSLAGTGSNQPQHF.

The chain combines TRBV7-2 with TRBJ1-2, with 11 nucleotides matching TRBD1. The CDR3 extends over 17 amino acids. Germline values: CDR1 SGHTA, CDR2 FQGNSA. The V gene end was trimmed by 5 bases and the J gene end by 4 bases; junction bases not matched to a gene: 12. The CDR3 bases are TGTGCCAGCAGCAGGACAGGGGGCAAGGGAATAGGCTATGGCTACACCTTC. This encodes CASSRTGGKGIGYGYTF.

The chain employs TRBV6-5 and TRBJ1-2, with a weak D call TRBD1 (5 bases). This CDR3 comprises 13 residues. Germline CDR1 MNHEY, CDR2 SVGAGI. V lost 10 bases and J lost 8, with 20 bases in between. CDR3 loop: CATQGEGPTGYTF. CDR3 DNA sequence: TGTGCCACCCAAGGGGAGGGTCCGACAGGCTACACCTTC.

The CDR3 loop is CSVLAGGAGEQYF. The DNA for the CDR3 is TGCAGCGTTCTGGCAGGGGGCGCGGGCGAGCAGTACTTC. This rearrangement joins TRBV29-1 to TRBJ2-7, with TRBD1 matching 8 bases. The germline V gene encodes CDR1 SQVTM and CDR2 ANQGSEA. The CDR3 covers 13 residues. V trimming: 5 bases; J trimming: 6 bases; junction bases outside the gene matches: 9.

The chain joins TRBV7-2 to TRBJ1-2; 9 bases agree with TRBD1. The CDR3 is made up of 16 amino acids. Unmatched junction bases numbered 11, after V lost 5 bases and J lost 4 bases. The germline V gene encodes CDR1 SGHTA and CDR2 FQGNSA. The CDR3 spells CASSGQGIKGSYGYTF. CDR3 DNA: TGTGCCAGCAGCGGACAGGGGATAAAGGGAAGCTATGGCTACACCTTC.

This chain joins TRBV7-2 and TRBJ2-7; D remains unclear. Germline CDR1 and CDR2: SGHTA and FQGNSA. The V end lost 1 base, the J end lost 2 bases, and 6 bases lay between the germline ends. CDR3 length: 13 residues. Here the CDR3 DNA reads TGTGCCAGCAGCTTAGGGCAGCCCTACGAGCAGTACTTC. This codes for CASSLGQPYEQYF.

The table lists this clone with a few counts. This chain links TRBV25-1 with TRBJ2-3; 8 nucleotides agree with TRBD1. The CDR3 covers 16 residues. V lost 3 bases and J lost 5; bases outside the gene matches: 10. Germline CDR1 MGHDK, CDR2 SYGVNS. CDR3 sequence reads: CASSDPGQGLGDTQYF. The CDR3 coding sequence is TGTGCCAGCAGTGACCCCGGACAGGGCTTGGGAGATACGCAGTATTTT.

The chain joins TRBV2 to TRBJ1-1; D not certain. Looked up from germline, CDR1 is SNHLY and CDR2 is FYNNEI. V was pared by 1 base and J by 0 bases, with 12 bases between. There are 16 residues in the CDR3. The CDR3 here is CASSEGGVDLNTEAFF. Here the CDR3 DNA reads TGTGCCAGCAGTGAAGGAGGCGTAGACTTGAACACTGAAGCTTTCTTT.

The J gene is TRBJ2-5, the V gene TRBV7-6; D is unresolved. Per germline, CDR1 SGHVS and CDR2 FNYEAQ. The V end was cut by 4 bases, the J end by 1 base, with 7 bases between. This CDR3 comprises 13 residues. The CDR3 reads CASSSTGQETQYF. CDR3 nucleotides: TGTGCCAGCAGCTCTACGGGCCAAGAGACCCAGTACTTC. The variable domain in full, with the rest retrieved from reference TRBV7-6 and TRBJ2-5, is GAGVSQSPRYKVTKRGQDVALRCDPISGHVSLYWYRQALGQGPEFLTYFNYEAQQDKSGLPNDRFSAERPEGSISTLTIQRTEQRDSAMYRCASSSTGQETQYFGPGTRLLVL.

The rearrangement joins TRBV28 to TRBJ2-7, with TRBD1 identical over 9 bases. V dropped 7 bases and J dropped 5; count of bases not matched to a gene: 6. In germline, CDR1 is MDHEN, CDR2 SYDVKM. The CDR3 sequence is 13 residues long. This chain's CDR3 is CASTLDRGDEQYF. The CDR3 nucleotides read TGTGCCAGCACCCTGGACAGGGGCGACGAGCAGTACTTC. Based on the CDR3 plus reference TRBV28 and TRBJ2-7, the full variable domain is DVKVTQSSRYLVKRTGEKVFLECVQDMDHENMFWYRQDPGLGLRLIYFSYDVKMKEKGDIPEGYSVSREKKERFSLILESASTNQTSMYLCASTLDRGDEQYFGPGTRLTVT.

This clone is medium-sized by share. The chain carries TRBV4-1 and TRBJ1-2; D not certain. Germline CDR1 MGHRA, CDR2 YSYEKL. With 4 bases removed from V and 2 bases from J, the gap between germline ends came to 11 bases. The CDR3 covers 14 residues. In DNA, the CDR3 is TGCGCCAGCAGCCCCCCCGGAGGGAACTATGGCTACACCTTC. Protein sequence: CASSPPGGNYGYTF.

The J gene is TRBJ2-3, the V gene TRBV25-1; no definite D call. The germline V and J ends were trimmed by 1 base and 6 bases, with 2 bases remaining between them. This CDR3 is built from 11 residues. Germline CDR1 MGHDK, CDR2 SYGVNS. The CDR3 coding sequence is TGTGCCAGCAGTGAATTTGATACGCAGTATTTT. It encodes CASSEFDTQYF.

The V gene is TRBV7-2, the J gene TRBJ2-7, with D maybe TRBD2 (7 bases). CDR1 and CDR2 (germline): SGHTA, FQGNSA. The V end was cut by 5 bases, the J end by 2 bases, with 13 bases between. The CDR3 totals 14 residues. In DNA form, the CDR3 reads TGTGCCAGCAGCGGGGGGGGCGGAGCCTACGAGCAGTACTTC. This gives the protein CASSGGGGAYEQYF.

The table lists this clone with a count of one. CDR3 DNA: TGCGCCAGCAGCCTCCGACAGGGCGCCTCTGGAAACACCATATATTTT. It translates to CASSLRQGASGNTIYF. The gene calls are TRBV5-1 and TRBJ1-3, with 7 bases lining up with TRBD1. The V gene's germline CDR1 is SGHRS and CDR2 YFSETQ. With V trimmed by 4 bases and J by 0 bases, 7 bases remained unmatched. This CDR3 contains 16 residues.

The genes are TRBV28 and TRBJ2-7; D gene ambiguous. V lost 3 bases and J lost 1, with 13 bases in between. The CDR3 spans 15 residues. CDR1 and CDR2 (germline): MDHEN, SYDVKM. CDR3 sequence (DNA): TGTGCCAGCAGTTTTCTACTTACTACTTCCTACGAGCAGTACTTC. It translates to CASSFLLTTSYEQYF.

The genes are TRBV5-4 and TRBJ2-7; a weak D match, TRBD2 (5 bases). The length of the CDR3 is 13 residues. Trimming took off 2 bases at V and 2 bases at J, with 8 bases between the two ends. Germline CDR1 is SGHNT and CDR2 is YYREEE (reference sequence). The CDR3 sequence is CASSFSGAYEQYF. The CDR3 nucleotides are TGTGCCAGCAGCTTCAGCGGAGCCTACGAGCAGTACTTC.

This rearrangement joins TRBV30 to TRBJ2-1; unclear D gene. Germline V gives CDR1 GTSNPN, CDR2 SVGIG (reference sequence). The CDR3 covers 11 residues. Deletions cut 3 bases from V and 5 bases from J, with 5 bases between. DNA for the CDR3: TGTGCCTGGAGCCCCGACAATGAGCAGTTCTTC. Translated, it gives CAWSPDNEQFF.

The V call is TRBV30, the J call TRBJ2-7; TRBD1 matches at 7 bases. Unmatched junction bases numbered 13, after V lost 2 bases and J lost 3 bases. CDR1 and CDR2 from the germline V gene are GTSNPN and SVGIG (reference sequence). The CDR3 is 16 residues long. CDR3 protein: CAWSSTGQRGGYEQYF. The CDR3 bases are TGTGCCTGGAGTTCGACGGGACAGCGAGGTGGCTACGAGCAGTACTTC.

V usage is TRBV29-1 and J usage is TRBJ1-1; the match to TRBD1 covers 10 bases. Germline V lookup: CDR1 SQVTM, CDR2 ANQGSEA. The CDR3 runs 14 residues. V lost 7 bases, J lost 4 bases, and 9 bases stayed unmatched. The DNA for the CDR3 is TGCAGCGGAAGGACAGGGGGGGTTGGCACTGAAGCTTTCTTT. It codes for CSGRTGGVGTEAFF. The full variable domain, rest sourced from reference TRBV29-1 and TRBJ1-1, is SAVISQKPSRDICQRGTSLTIQCQVDSQVTMMFWYRQQPGQSLTLIATANQGSEATYESGFVIDKFPISRPNLTFSTLTVSNMSPEDSSIYLCSGRTGGVGTEAFFGQGTRLTVV.